The 22 T cell receptor beta chains below were found in one sample sequenced in a study of T cell responses to AZD1222 COVID-19 vaccine (TCRdb year 2021). Explained via the paper, the time point label denotes: about 28 days (+/-7) after the second vaccine dose. The sample's treatment or condition label is to be understood as: meningococcal conjugate vaccine given as trial control. Libraries were made using the immunoSEQ multiplex PCR assay. The immuneACCESS repertoire file appears here via TCRdb, limited to in-frame rearrangements. These files lack a portion of the clones; in checked studies, under half of the deficit traces to unresolved V genes, and the cause of the others is not known. Counted in this sample were 150,000 to 200,000 clones; approximately 95% of them appeared once. Around 1% of the sample goes to the ten largest clones. The material sequenced was peripheral blood, taken 28 days after the second dose of the MenACWY control vaccine. Receptors were obtained from an adult who received the MenACWY meningococcal vaccine as a control.

The chain employs TRBV6-5 and TRBJ1-1; D is unclear. Trimming shortened V by 7 bases and J by 2 bases, and 17 bases separated the two germline ends. Germline lookup yields CDR1 MNHEY and CDR2 SVGAGI. The CDR3 is made up of 15 amino acids. CDR3 nucleotides: TGTGCCAGCACGTCTCGTTCAAACCCTAACACTGAAGCTTTCTTT. Translated, it gives CASTSRSNPNTEAFF.

The rearrangement links TRBV12-3 or TRBV12-4 to TRBJ1-4, with a tentative D call TRBD1 (5 bases). This CDR3 has 13 residues. V lost 2 bases to trimming and J lost 13 bases, with 14 bases between them. The CDR3 bases are TGTGCCAGCAGTTTAACAGGAATGAAAAGACTGTTTTTT. It yields the protein CASSLTGMKRLFF.

This clone occurred once. A read error may produce the germline difference seen at one junction end. The J gene is TRBJ2-5, the V gene TRBV5-1; D is tentatively TRBD1 or TRBD2 (6 bases each). The length of the CDR3 is 15 residues. CDR1 SGHRS and CDR2 YFSETQ come from the germline V gene. DNA for the CDR3: TGCGCCAGCAGCTTGGCGGGGGCCTCGCATCAAACGGTGAACTTC. Translated, it gives CASSLAGASHQTVNF. The full variable domain, with the rest looked up from reference TRBV5-1 and TRBJ2-5, is KAGVTQTPRYLIKTRGQQVTLSCSPISGHRSVSWYQQTPGQGLQFLFEYFSETQRNKGNFPGRFSGRQFSNSRSEMNVSTLELGDSALYLCASSLAGASHQTVNFGPGTRLLVL.

The chain joins TRBV5-1 to TRBJ1-2; tentative D call: TRBD1 (5 bases). The CDR3 has 18 amino acids. Germline V gene data show CDR1 as SGHRS and CDR2 as YFSETQ. The V gene lost 4 bases and the J gene lost 3 bases, with 25 bases spanning the gap. The CDR3 reads CASSLIPPGGGVDYGYTF. As DNA, the CDR3 is TGCGCCAGCAGCCTGATACCCCCCGGCGGGGGGGTGGACTATGGCTACACCTTC.

The chain employs TRBV7-9 and TRBJ1-1; 7 nucleotides match TRBD1. This CDR3 contains 14 residues. Germline V gene data show CDR1 as SEHNR and CDR2 as FQNEAQ (reference sequence). The trim removed 5 bases at V and 3 bases at J, leaving 6 bases unmatched. DNA for the CDR3: TGTGCCAGCAGCCTGTACAGGGGCGACACTGAAGCTTTCTTT. This encodes CASSLYRGDTEAFF.

This clone was picked up one time. The chain carries TRBV15 and TRBJ2-7; weak D call: TRBD2 (6 bases). CDR1 and CDR2 (germline): LNHNV, YYDKDF (reference sequence). CDR3 length equals 17 residues. V lost 1 base and J 1 base, leaving 17 bases between the germline ends. CDR3 nucleotides: TGTGCCACCAGCAGAGGTCTGGAGGGTTTCTTATCCTACGAGCAGTACTTC. Residues: CATSRGLEGFLSYEQYF.

The chain has TRBV3-1 (or the pseudogene TRBV3-2) and TRBJ1-1; D unresolved. V gave up 1 base and J gave up 1 base, with 4 bases separating them. CDR1 is LGHDT and CDR2 is YNNKEL in the germline V gene (reference sequence). The CDR3 loop spans 13 amino acids. CDR3 in DNA: TGTGCCAGCAGCCAAGTGGGGAACACTGAAGCTTTCTTT. The encoded protein is CASSQVGNTEAFF.

The chain employs TRBV18 and TRBJ2-3; D not certain. CDR3 size: 11 residues. Trimming took off 1 base at V and 5 bases at J, with 1 base between the two ends. Germline V gives CDR1 KGHSH, CDR2 LQKENI. The CDR3 sequence: CASSPQDTQYF. DNA of the CDR3: TGTGCCAGCTCACCACAAGATACGCAGTATTTT. Combining the CDR3 with reference TRBV18 and TRBJ2-3 gives the whole variable domain NAGVMQNPRHLVRRRGQEARLRCSPMKGHSHVYWYRQLPEEGLKFMVYLQKENIIDESGMPKERFSAEFPKEGPSILRIQQVVRGDSAAYFCASSPQDTQYFGPGTRLTVL.

The chain recombines TRBV6-6 with TRBJ1-5; D gene ambiguous. This CDR3 comprises 15 residues. Germline V gene sequence: CDR1 MNHNY, CDR2 SVGAGI (reference sequence). Between the trimmed V and J ends, which lost 7 bases and 4 bases, there was a span of 17 bases. The CDR3 DNA reads as TGTGCCAGCACACGCGATGGGGTAAAAAATCAGCCCCAGCATTTT. Translating gives CASTRDGVKNQPQHF.

The chain combines TRBV7-2 with TRBJ2-4, with D perhaps TRBD2 (7 bases). Germline CDR1 SGHTA, CDR2 FQGNSA. Trimming removed 5 bases from V and 0 bases from J, with 14 bases in between. The CDR3 contains 16 residues. The CDR3 DNA follows: TGTGCCAGCAGCCCCTACGGGGGGCTAGCCAAAAACATTCAGTACTTC. Encoded protein: CASSPYGGLAKNIQYF.

This clone was seen once. This chain connects TRBV2 to TRBJ2-1; tentative D call: TRBD1 (5 bases). In germline, CDR1 is SNHLY, CDR2 FYNNEI. The CDR3 has 16 amino acids. Between the trimmed V and J ends, which lost 2 bases and 3 bases, there was a span of 14 bases. The CDR3 DNA reads as TGTGCCAGCAGTGAAAGTCCCGGACACCTCTACAATGAGCAGTTCTTC. This sequence encodes CASSESPGHLYNEQFF. The whole variable domain, filled in from reference TRBV2 and TRBJ2-1, reads EPEVTQTPSHQVTQMGQEVILRCVPISNHLYFYWYRQILGQKVEFLVSFYNNEISEKSEIFDDQFSVERPDGSNFTLKIRSTKLEDSAMYFCASSESPGHLYNEQFFGPGTRLTVL.

This chain uses TRBV30 with TRBJ1-6, with D perhaps TRBD1 (5 bases). This CDR3 has 16 amino acids. With 2 bases removed from V and 5 bases from J, the gap between germline ends came to 16 bases. Germline V gene data show CDR1 as GTSNPN and CDR2 as SVGIG (reference sequence). The CDR3 coding sequence is TGTGCCTGGAGTCCAATCGACAGTGGCGATAATTCACCCCTCCACTTT. Amino acid sequence: CAWSPIDSGDNSPLHF.

The rearrangement joins TRBV18 to TRBJ1-1; possible D gene TRBD1, 5 bases. Trimming left V 3 bases short and J 7 bases short, with 15 bases between. CDR3 length: 14 amino acids. Germline V gives CDR1 KGHSH, CDR2 LQKENI. The CDR3: CASSPGGMRGEAFF. The CDR3 DNA follows: TGTGCCAGCTCACCCGGAGGGATGAGGGGTGAAGCTTTCTTT.

This clone has a single count. The chain uses TRBV24-1 and TRBJ1-6; D might be TRBD1 (6 bases). CDR3 length: 20 residues. The V end was cut by 5 bases, the J end by 0 bases, with 22 bases between. CDR1 and CDR2 (germline): KGHDR, SFDVKD. The CDR3 loop is CATSGGGQFLPSSYNSPLHF. The CDR3 DNA is TGTGCCACCAGTGGGGGAGGACAGTTCTTACCGAGCTCCTATAATTCACCCCTCCACTTT.

J is TRBJ1-2 and V is TRBV7-2; a possible D gene is TRBD1 (6 bases). Trimming left V 7 bases short and J 2 bases short, with 17 bases between. The CDR3 runs to 15 residues. Germline assignment: CDR1 SGHTA and CDR2 FQGNSA. In nucleotides, the CDR3 is TGTGCCAGCACCAGGATAACAGGGCTGAACTATGGCTACACCTTC. Protein: CASTRITGLNYGYTF.

This chain joins TRBV11-1 and TRBJ1-1; TRBD1 is a possible D gene (6 bases). V dropped 1 base and J dropped 2 bases, with 8 bases sitting between them. Germline CDR1 and CDR2: SGHAT and FQDESV (reference sequence). CDR3 size: 14 residues. CDR3 bases: TGTGCCAGCAGCTTAGAACAGGGTAACACTGAAGCTTTCTTT. Its translation is CASSLEQGNTEAFF.

This clone has just one count. The chain joins TRBV6-5 to TRBJ1-1; TRBD1 agrees at 7 bases. Germline CDR1 reads MNHEY; CDR2 reads SVGAGI. J gave up 4 bases and V 6 bases, and 11 bases lay outside the gene matches. The CDR3 extends over 15 amino acids. The CDR3 nucleotides read TGTGCCAGCAGCTTCCATCACAACAGGGGCACTGAAGCTTTCTTT. It translates to CASSFHHNRGTEAFF.

The chain is built from TRBV11-2 and TRBJ2-7, with TRBD1 as a possible D gene (6 bases). Germline V lookup: CDR1 SGHAT, CDR2 FQNNGV. This CDR3 is 16 amino acids long. The V end was cut by 1 base, the J end by 3 bases, with 16 bases between. For the CDR3, the DNA is TGTGCCAGCAGCTTAGTGATGACAGGCGAGGGCTACGAGCAGTACTTC. It yields the protein CASSLVMTGEGYEQYF. Full variable domain (outside the CDR3, taken from reference TRBV11-2 and TRBJ2-7): EAGVAQSPRYKIIEKRQSVAFWCNPISGHATLYWYQQILGQGPKLLIQFQNNGVVDDSQLPKDRFSAERLKGVDSTLKIQPAKLEDSAVYLCASSLVMTGEGYEQYFGPGTRLTVT.

V is TRBV6-5 and J is TRBJ1-5; D not resolved. This CDR3 region has 12 residues. Germline CDR1 reads MNHEY; CDR2 reads SVGAGI. The V and J ends lost 7 bases and 5 bases respectively, with 9 bases between them. The CDR3 DNA follows: TGTGCCAGCAACTTCCGGGATCAGCCCCAGCATTTT. This encodes CASNFRDQPQHF.

This chain joins TRBV5-8 and TRBJ1-4; 10 nucleotides match TRBD1. Germline CDR1 reads SGHTS; CDR2 reads YDEGEE. V dropped 4 bases and J dropped 6; count of bases not matched to a gene: 6. The CDR3 runs to 15 residues. Here the CDR3 reads CASSQGTGVDEKLFF. CDR3 DNA: TGTGCCAGCAGCCAGGGGACAGGGGTGGATGAAAAACTGTTTTTT.

This chain uses TRBV3-1 (or the pseudogene TRBV3-2) with TRBJ1-6; tentative D call: TRBD1 (6 bases). The CDR3 consists of 17 residues. Trimming pared 1 base from V and 2 bases from J, leaving 12 bases between. Germline-derived CDR1 and CDR2 are LGHDT and YNNKEL (reference sequence). The CDR3 loop reads CASSQGGGPTYNSPLHF. CDR3 coding DNA: TGTGCCAGCAGCCAAGGCGGGGGGCCGACCTATAATTCACCCCTCCACTTT.

The chain couples TRBV6-1 to TRBJ1-3; D gene uncertain. Trimming pared 4 bases from V and 0 bases from J, leaving 16 bases between. The CDR3 covers 17 residues. CDR1 and CDR2 from the germline V gene are MNHNS and SASEGT. CDR3 nucleotide sequence: TGTGCCAGCAGTGCAAATCCCACGGGGTACTCTGGAAACACCATATATTTT. It specifies CASSANPTGYSGNTIYF.